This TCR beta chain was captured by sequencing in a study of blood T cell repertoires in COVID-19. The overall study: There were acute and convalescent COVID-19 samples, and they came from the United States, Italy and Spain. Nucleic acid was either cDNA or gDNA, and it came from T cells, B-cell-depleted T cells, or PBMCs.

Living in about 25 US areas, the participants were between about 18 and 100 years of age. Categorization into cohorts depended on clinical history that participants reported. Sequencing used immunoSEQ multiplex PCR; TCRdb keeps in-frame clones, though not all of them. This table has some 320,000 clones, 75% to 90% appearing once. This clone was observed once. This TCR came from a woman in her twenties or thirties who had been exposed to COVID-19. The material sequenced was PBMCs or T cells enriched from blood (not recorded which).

Written as DNA, the CDR3 is TGTGCCAGTGGCAGGGGGTACACTGAAGCTTTCTTT. As protein: CASGRGYTEAFF. This chain links TRBV7-6 with TRBJ1-1, with TRBD1 identical over 7 bases. With 9 bases clipped from V and 3 bases from J, the junction kept 4 bases outside the gene matches. Germline lookup yields CDR1 SGHVS and CDR2 FNYEAQ. The CDR3 runs to 12 residues. The variable domain in full, completed from reference TRBV7-6 and TRBJ1-1, reads GAGVSQSPRYKVTKRGQDVALRCDPISGHVSLYWYRQALGQGPEFLTYFNYEAQQDKSGLPNDRFSAERPEGSISTLTIQRTEQRDSAMYRCASGRGYTEAFFGQGTRLTVV.